Sequencing of this TCR beta chain was carried out in a study of T cells in women clearing cervical HPV infection. The wider study: Control women cleared a single incident HPV16 infection within 12 months. Findings and caveats of the study: It is unknown whether associations predate infection; no effector/memory or HPV-specific sorting. Controls had more TRBV6-7 (0.16%) than cases (roughly 0.11%).

TCRdb keeps only in-frame clones here, not all; method: immunoSEQ multiplex PCR. This sample's table reports around 13,000 clones. Germline-derived CDR1 and CDR2 are MGHRA and YSYEKL. This CDR3 region has 15 residues. Trimming took 0 bases from V and 3 from J, leaving 9 bases between them. All participants had a single incident cervical HPV16 infection, and prevalent HPV16 infections were excluded. Details on this clone: Antigen unknown. The CDR3 extends 3 residues past the end of the read, so its final part is completed from the germline J gene.

Sequencing was performed on blood buffy coat. The clonotype comes from a woman between 18 and 69 years old with a cervical HPV16 infection that either progressed to CIN3+ or cleared (not recorded which). This chain links TRBV4-1 with TRBJ1-5; D is possibly TRBD1 (5 bases). The CDR3 protein is CASSQDLTVNQPQHF. The CDR3 DNA, read in part, is TGCGCCAGCAGCCAAGATCTGACAGTCAATCAGCCC.